This T cell receptor beta chain was identified in a study of CD8 T cells in Susac syndrome. The CDR3 totals 18 residues. V gave up 2 bases and J gave up 0 bases, with 19 bases separating them. Random hexamers were used to reverse transcribe an amount of about 0.45 to 1 ug RNA. TCRdb redid the calling of the immunoSEQ multiplex PCR reads with MiXCR, one entry per CDR3 protein. Counted here are 150,000 to 200,000 distinct CDR3 sequences, approximately 94% occurring once; the ten biggest clones make up roughly 0.095%. Specimen: CD4+ T cells from PBMCs. The chain uses TRBV12-3 or TRBV12-4 and TRBJ1-1; no firm D call. This sequence was found in a human donor with multiple sclerosis. The DNA for the CDR3 is TGTGCCAGCAGTTTAAGTAATTGGGTCGAGAAGATGAACACTGAAGCTTTCTTT. Protein: CASSLSNWVEKMNTEAFF.